The entry that follows covers one TCR beta chain sequence. Its antigen is unidentified. Using a J-beta primer mix together with a sample-barcoded 5' primer, a second PCR was run for roughly 6 to 12 cycles. MiXCR, run by TCRdb on the 5' RACE reads, gives a single entry per CDR3 protein. The data hold 650,000 to 800,000 distinct CDR3 sequences, with approximately 44% observed a single time. The data derive from a study of blood T cells in healthy people across ages. The overall study: Template switching recovered approximately one barcoded beta molecule for every two T cells.

Study observations and caveats: As age increased, TCR beta diversity per million T cells fell in a roughly linear fashion. In long-lived donors, naive CD4+ cell counts and diversity exceeded those of aged donors.

Germline CDR1 reads SGHDT; CDR2 reads YYEEEE. V lost 1 base, J lost 8 bases, and 8 bases stayed unmatched. This CDR3 has 16 residues. The sample taken for sequencing was blood. The receptor comes from a man aged 60 to 69 in good health. The V and J genes are TRBV5-6 and TRBJ2-1, with TRBD2 identical over 11 bases. CDR3 DNA sequence: TGTGCCAGCAGCTTGACGGGACTAGCGGTTTTCGATGAGCAGTTCTTC. Amino acid sequence: CASSLTGLAVFDEQFF.